The 17 T cell receptor beta chains presented below share a single source sample, sequenced in a study of T cells in Graves' hyperthyroidism and ophthalmopathy. TCR beta CDR3 regions were amplified from RNA transcripts. TCR CDR3 underwent first-round RT-PCR with the HTBI primer set. TCRdb re-derived calls from the multiplex PCR reads in MiXCR, one entry per CDR3 protein. The profile shows about 210,000 distinct CDR3 sequences, roughly 18% of them singletons. Sequenced: blood. These receptors were collected from a middle-aged man with Graves' hyperthyroidism.

In regard to this clonotype: This may come from a read error, since a much larger clone is one base off. This rearrangement joins TRBV28 to TRBJ2-4, with a tentative D call TRBD1 (5 bases). The germline V gene encodes CDR1 MDHEN and CDR2 SYDVKM. Trimming took off 2 bases at V and 4 bases at J, with 15 bases between the two ends. This CDR3 has 16 residues. CDR3 DNA: TGTGCCAGCAGTTTAAGATACTGGAACAGGAAAAACATTCAGTACTTC. It yields the protein CASSLRYWNRKNIQYF.

This clonotype has a handful of counts. The CDR3 is CASSLEGIKSYEQYF. CDR3 coding DNA: TGTGCCAGCAGTTTGGAAGGGATAAAATCCTACGAGCAGTACTTC. The genes are TRBV28 and TRBJ2-7; D not resolved. CDR1 is MDHEN, CDR2 SYDVKM, per germline. Trimming left V 3 bases short and J 1 base short, with 13 bases between. The CDR3 sequence is 15 residues long.

The rearrangement uses TRBV6-1 and TRBJ2-5; no firm D call. Deletions cut 2 bases from V and 2 bases from J, with 12 bases between. CDR1 MNHNS and CDR2 SASEGT come from the germline V gene. This CDR3 region has 15 residues. The CDR3 spells CASSELAEGQETQYF. CDR3 DNA sequence: TGTGCCAGCAGTGAACTTGCGGAAGGGCAAGAGACCCAGTACTTC.

This clonotype was seen ten or more times. The chain has TRBV18 and TRBJ1-1; D might be TRBD1 (5 bases). CDR3 length equals 14 residues. Germline CDR1 is KGHSH and CDR2 is LQKENI. V gave up 2 bases and J gave up 4 bases, with 11 bases separating them. The CDR3 is CASSPRTGFTEAFF. CDR3 DNA sequence: TGTGCCAGCTCACCAAGAACAGGTTTCACTGAAGCTTTCTTT.

This clonotype was found many times. This sequence joins TRBV28 and TRBJ1-4, with 7 bases fitting TRBD1. The CDR3 consists of 15 residues. V dropped 4 bases and J dropped 5; count of bases not matched to a gene: 7. Germline assignment: CDR1 MDHEN and CDR2 SYDVKM. The CDR3 bases are TGTGCCAGCAGTTCTGTCGAGACAGGGAATGAAAAACTGTTTTTT. Protein sequence: CASSSVETGNEKLFF.

This clonotype occurred many times. V usage is TRBV28 and J usage is TRBJ2-7; possible D gene TRBD1, 5 bases. Germline V gene data show CDR1 as MDHEN and CDR2 as SYDVKM. V was shortened by 2 bases and J by 3 bases, with 8 bases between the two germline ends. This CDR3 comprises 13 residues. This CDR3 is CASSLRQIYEQYF. Here the CDR3 DNA reads TGTGCCAGCAGTTTACGACAGATCTACGAGCAGTACTTC.

CDR3 amino acids: CASSAPGQGDEAFF. CDR3 DNA sequence: TGTGCCAGCAGCGCGCCGGGACAGGGGGACGAAGCTTTCTTT. This chain uses TRBV9 with TRBJ1-1; TRBD1 matches 11 bases. V gave up 3 bases and J gave up 8 bases; unmatched junction bases: 6. This CDR3 comprises 14 residues. Germline CDR1 and CDR2: SGDLS and YYNGEE.

In its sample, this clonotype was seen many times. This chain connects TRBV3-1 to TRBJ1-2; D is possibly TRBD1 (6 bases). The CDR3 has 11 amino acids. The germline V gene has CDR1 LGHDT and CDR2 YNNKEL (reference sequence). V lost 6 bases, J lost 6 bases, and 8 bases lay in between. Here the CDR3 reads CASRQGDGYTF. The CDR3 nucleotides are TGTGCCAGCAGACAGGGAGATGGCTACACCTTC.

This clonotype showed up many times. J is TRBJ2-5 and V is TRBV7-2; D perhaps matches TRBD1 (6 bases). V was shortened by 5 bases and J by 3 bases, with 16 bases between the two germline ends. CDR3 length equals 15 residues. Looked up from germline, CDR1 is SGHTA and CDR2 is FQGNSA. This CDR3 reads CASSDHYREKETQYF. CDR3 bases: TGTGCCAGCAGCGATCACTACAGGGAAAAAGAGACCCAGTACTTC. Full variable domain (outside the CDR3, taken from reference TRBV7-2 and TRBJ2-5): GAGVSQSPSNKVTEKGKDVELRCDPISGHTALYWYRQSLGQGLEFLIYFQGNSAPDKSGLPSDRFSAERTGGSVSTLTIQRTQQEDSAVYLCASSDHYREKETQYFGPGTRLLVL.

This clonotype was found many times. The rearrangement uses TRBV18 and TRBJ2-7; D gene uncertain. Trimming shortened V by 6 bases and J by 3 bases, and 12 bases separated the two germline ends. The CDR3 sequence is 13 residues long. Per the germline V gene, CDR1 is KGHSH and CDR2 is LQKENI. CDR3 nucleotide sequence: TGTGCCAGCTCCCTCGACCTCAGCTACGAGCAGTACTTC. Residues: CASSLDLSYEQYF.

Points on this clonotype: A much more abundant neighbour one base away suggests this may be a read error. This chain connects TRBV7-8 to TRBJ2-3, with D unclear. Per the germline V gene, CDR1 is SGHVS and CDR2 is FQNEAQ. The CDR3 length is 16 residues. The germline V and J ends were trimmed by 8 bases and 2 bases, with 20 bases remaining between them. The CDR3 nucleotides are TGTGCCAGCGGCTCAGATTTTTTGGAGTCCACAGATACGCAGTATTTT. It codes for CASGSDFLESTDTQYF.

The chain carries TRBV7-9 and TRBJ2-3; TRBD2 matches at 11 bases. Germline V gene sequence: CDR1 SEHNR, CDR2 FQNEAQ (reference sequence). The CDR3 sequence is 16 residues long. Trimming took 5 bases from V and 0 from J; bases not matched to a gene: 4. The CDR3 DNA reads TGTGCCAGCAGCCCACCTAGCGGGGGGAGCACAGATACGCAGTATTTT. Residues: CASSPPSGGSTDTQYF. The full variable domain, completed using reference TRBV7-9 and TRBJ2-3, is DTGVSQNPRHKITKRGQNVTFRCDPISEHNRLYWYRQTLGQGPEFLTYFQNEAQLEKSRLLSDRFSAERPKGSFSTLEIQRTEQGDSAMYLCASSPPSGGSTDTQYFGPGTRLTVL.

Only a few counts were recorded for this clonotype. This chain links TRBV19 with TRBJ2-1; perhaps TRBD2 as D (5 bases). CDR3 length: 15 residues. CDR1 is LNHDA and CDR2 is SQIVND in the germline V gene (reference sequence). V was trimmed by 4 bases and J by 0 bases, leaving 10 bases between them. This CDR3 reads CASSKPGSSYNEQFF. CDR3 nucleotides: TGTGCCAGTAGTAAGCCGGGAAGCTCCTACAATGAGCAGTTCTTC.

Ten or more counts support this clonotype. The chain couples TRBV19 to TRBJ2-7; no firm D call. This CDR3 has 11 residues. With 4 bases removed from V and 5 bases from J, the gap between germline ends came to 6 bases. Germline CDR1 is LNHDA and CDR2 is SQIVND (reference sequence). This CDR3 is CASSNGDEQYF. The CDR3 nucleotides are TGTGCCAGTAGTAATGGTGACGAGCAGTACTTC.

This clonotype appeared a single time. A much larger clone lies a single base off, so this may be a read error. No conserved phenylalanine or tryptophan is present at the end of the CDR3, so a read error is the likely explanation. This rearrangement joins TRBV3-1 to TRBJ2-7; maybe TRBD2 (6 bases). The CDR3 extends over 16 amino acids. V lost 3 bases, J lost 1 base, and 16 bases lay in between. The germline V gene has CDR1 LGHDT and CDR2 YNNKEL (reference sequence). The CDR3: CASSQREAPGSYEQYS. The CDR3, as DNA: TGTGCCAGCAGCCAGCGGGAAGCACCAGGGTCCTACGAGCAGTACTCC.

In its sample, this clonotype was seen many times. The chain is built from TRBV12-3 or TRBV12-4 and TRBJ2-7; TRBD2 matches 7 bases. V shed 5 bases, J shed 3 bases, and the junction held 7 bases outside the gene matches. This CDR3 is built from 14 residues. The CDR3 here is CASSLPTSSYEQYF. CDR3 nucleotides: TGTGCCAGCAGTCTCCCGACTAGCAGCTACGAGCAGTACTTC.

This clonotype showed up just a few times. This sequence joins TRBV28 and TRBJ2-7; 7 positions agree with TRBD2. Germline CDR1 MDHEN, CDR2 SYDVKM. The CDR3 contains 13 residues. The V and J ends lost 7 bases and 2 bases, in that order; junction bases with no gene match: 5. The CDR3 loop reads CASKFGGAYEQYF. For the CDR3, the DNA is TGTGCCAGCAAATTTGGGGGGGCCTACGAGCAGTACTTC.